This section outlines one T cell receptor beta chain sequence together with its context. Its antigen is undetermined. The sample is drawn from a study of T cells after yellow fever vaccination. Whole-study findings and limits: Abundant clonotypes (contaminants from the bulk population) could be present in FACS-sorted repertoires. Though it reached lower strength, the secondary response hit its peak faster, day 5 versus 15. Reappearance after the booster was seen for most primary-vaccination clones, at 96% CD4 and roughly 90% CD8.

Synthesis of TCR cDNA relied on 5'RACE template switching, which attached a universal primer site and UMIs. TCRdb fed the 5' RACE reads into MiXCR, producing one record per CDR3 protein. Of approximately 110,000 distinct CDR3 sequences in the sample, approximately 8.4% are singletons; the top ten hold approximately 24%. CDR1 and CDR2 from the germline V gene are LGHDT and YNNKEL (reference sequence). The germline V and J ends were trimmed by 2 bases and 0 bases, with 11 bases remaining between them. The CDR3 totals 16 residues. This clonotype was sampled from a man aged 30 to 39 who received the YFV17D yellow fever vaccine. This specimen was CD8+ T cells sorted from PBMCs, taken 45 days after the yellow fever booster vaccination. This chain joins TRBV3-1 and TRBJ2-1; no definite D call. DNA of the CDR3: TGTGCCAGCAGCCAATCATTGTCGGACTCCTACAATGAGCAGTTCTTC. This encodes CASSQSLSDSYNEQFF.